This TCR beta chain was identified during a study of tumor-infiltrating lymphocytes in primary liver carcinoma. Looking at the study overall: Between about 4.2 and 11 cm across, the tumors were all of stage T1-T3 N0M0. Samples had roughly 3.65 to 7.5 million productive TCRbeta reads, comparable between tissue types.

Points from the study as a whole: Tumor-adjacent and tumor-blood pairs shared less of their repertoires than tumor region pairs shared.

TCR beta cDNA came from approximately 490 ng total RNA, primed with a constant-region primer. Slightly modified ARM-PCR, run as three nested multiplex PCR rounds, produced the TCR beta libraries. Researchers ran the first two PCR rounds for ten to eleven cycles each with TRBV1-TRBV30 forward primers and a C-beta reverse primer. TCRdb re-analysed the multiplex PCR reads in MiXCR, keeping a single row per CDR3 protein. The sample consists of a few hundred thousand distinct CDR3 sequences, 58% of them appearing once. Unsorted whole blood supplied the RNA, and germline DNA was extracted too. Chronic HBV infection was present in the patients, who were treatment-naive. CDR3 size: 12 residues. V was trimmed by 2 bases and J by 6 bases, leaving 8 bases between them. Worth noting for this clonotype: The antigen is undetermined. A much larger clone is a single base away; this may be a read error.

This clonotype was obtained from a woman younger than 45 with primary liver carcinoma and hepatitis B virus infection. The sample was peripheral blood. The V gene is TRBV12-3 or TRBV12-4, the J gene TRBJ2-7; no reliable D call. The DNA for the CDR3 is TGTGCCAGCAGTTTACTTCCGTGCGAGCAGTACTTC. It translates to CASSLLPCEQYF.